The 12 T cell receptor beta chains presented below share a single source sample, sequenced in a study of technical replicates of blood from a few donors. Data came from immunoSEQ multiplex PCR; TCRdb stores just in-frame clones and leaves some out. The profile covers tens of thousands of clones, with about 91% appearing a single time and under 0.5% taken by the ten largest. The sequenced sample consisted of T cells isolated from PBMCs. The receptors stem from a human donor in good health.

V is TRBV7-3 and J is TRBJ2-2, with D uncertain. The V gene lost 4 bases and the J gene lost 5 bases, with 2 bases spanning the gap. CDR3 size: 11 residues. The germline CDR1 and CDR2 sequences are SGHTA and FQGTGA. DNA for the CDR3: TGTGCCAGCAGCTCGACCGGGGAGCTGTTTTTT. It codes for CASSSTGELFF. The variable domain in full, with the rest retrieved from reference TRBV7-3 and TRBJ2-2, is GAGVSQTPSNKVTEKGKYVELRCDPISGHTALYWYRQSLGQGPEFLIYFQGTGAADDSGLPNDRFFAVRPEGSVSTLKIQRTERGDSAVYLCASSSTGELFFGEGSRLTVL.

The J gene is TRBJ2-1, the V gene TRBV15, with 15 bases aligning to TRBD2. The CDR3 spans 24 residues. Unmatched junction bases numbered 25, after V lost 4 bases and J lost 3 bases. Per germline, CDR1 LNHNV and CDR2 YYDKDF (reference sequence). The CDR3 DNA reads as TGTGCCACCAGCACCTTTGACAGGGGCTTGTCCGGGACTAGCGGGAGGACGGGCTACAATGAGCAGTTCTTC. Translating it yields CATSTFDRGLSGTSGRTGYNEQFF.

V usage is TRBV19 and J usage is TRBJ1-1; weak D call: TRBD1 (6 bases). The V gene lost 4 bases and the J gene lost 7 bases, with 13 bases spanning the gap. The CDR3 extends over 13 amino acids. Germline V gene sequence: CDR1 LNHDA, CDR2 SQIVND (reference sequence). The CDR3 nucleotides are TGTGCCAGTAGTAGGACAGAAGAGGGTGAAGCTTTCTTT. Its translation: CASSRTEEGEAFF.

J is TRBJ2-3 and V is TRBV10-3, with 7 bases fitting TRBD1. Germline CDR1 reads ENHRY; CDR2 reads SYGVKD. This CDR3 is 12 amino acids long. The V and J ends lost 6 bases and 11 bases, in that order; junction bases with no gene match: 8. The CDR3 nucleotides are TGTGCCATCAGCGCAAAGGGGGCGTTGCAGTATTTT. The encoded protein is CAISAKGALQYF.

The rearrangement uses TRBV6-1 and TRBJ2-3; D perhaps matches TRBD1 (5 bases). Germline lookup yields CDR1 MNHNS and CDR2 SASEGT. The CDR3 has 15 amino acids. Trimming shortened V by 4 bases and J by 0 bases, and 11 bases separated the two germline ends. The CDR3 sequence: CASSVGPGSTDTQYF. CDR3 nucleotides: TGTGCCAGCAGTGTGGGGCCTGGGAGCACAGATACGCAGTATTTT.

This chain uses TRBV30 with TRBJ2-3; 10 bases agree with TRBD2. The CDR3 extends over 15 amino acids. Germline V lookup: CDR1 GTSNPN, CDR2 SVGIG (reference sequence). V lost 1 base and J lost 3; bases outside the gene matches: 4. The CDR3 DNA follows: TGTGCCTGGAGTGAGGGTAGCGGGAGGACAGATACGCAGTATTTT. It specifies CAWSEGSGRTDTQYF. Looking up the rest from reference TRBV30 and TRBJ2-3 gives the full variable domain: SQTIHQWPATLVQPVGSPLSLECTVEGTSNPNLYWYRQAAGRGLQLLFYSVGIGQISSEVPQNLSASRPQDRQFILSSKKLLLSDSGFYLCAWSEGSGRTDTQYFGPGTRLTVL.

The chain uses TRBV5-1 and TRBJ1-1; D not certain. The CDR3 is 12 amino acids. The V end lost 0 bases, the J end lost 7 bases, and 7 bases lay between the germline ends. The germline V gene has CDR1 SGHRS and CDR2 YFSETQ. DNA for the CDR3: TGCGCCAGCAGCTTGGGGCAAGTTGAAGCTTTCTTT. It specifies CASSLGQVEAFF.

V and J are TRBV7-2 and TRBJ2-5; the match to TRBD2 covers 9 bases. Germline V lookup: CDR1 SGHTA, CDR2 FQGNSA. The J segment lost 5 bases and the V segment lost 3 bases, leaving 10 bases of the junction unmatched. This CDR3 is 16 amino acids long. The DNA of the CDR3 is TGTGCCAGCAGCTTGCGGGAGGGCCGTATTAGGGAGACCCAGTACTTC. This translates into CASSLREGRIRETQYF.

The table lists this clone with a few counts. CDR3 residues: CASSLNRNTEAFF. The DNA of the CDR3 is TGTGCCAGCAGTTTGAACAGAAACACTGAAGCTTTCTTT. The chain links TRBV6-6 to TRBJ1-1; D gene ambiguous. The V end was cut by 4 bases, the J end by 2 bases, with 8 bases between. The germline CDR1 and CDR2 sequences are MNHNY and SVGAGI (reference sequence). The CDR3 runs 13 residues.

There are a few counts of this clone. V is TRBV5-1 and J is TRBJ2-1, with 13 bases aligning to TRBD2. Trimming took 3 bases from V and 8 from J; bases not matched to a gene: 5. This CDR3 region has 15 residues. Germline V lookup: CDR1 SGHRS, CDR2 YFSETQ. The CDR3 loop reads CASSWGTSGTYEQFF. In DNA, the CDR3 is TGCGCCAGCAGCTGGGGGACTAGCGGGACCTATGAGCAGTTCTTC.

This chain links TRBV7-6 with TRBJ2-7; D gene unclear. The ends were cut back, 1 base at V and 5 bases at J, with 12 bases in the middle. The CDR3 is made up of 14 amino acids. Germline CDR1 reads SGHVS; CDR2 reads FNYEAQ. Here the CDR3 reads CASSLGIFRHEQYF. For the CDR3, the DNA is TGTGCCAGCAGCTTAGGTATATTCAGGCACGAGCAGTACTTC.

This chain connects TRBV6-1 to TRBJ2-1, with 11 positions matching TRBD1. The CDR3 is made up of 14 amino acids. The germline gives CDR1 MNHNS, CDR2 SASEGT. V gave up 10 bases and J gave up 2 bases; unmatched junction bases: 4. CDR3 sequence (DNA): TGTGCCACCATGGACAGGGGGCCCTACAATGAGCAGTTCTTC. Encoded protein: CATMDRGPYNEQFF.